The 11 T cell receptor beta chains listed next were all sequenced from one sample in a study of OX40 agonist ivuxolimab in advanced cancers. TCRdb keeps only in-frame clones here, not all; method: immunoSEQ multiplex PCR. The table lists some 19,000 clones, about 77% of them singletons. The sample consisted of CD4+ or CD8+ T cells sorted from blood, taken in a trial of the OX40 agonist ivuxolimab. The receptor source for this set is an adult with an advanced solid tumor such as melanoma, head and neck, liver or kidney cancer.

The chain uses TRBV4-3 and TRBJ2-1, with 12 bases matching TRBD1. Germline lookup yields CDR1 LGHNA and CDR2 YSLEER. This CDR3 is 15 amino acids long. Trimming cost V 5 bases and J 6 bases; bases outside gene matches: 5. CDR3 residues: CASSAGQGAVNEQFF. CDR3 nucleotides: TGCGCCAGCAGCGCGGGACAGGGGGCGGTCAATGAGCAGTTCTTC.

The chain has TRBV10-2 and TRBJ2-7; D could derive from TRBD1 or TRBD2 (5 bases each). V shed 4 bases and J shed 4 bases, with 14 bases lying between them. The germline V gene has CDR1 WSHSY and CDR2 SAAADI. The CDR3 length is 14 residues. CDR3 region: CASSVTGTRYEQYF. CDR3 bases: TGCGCCAGCAGTGTTACCGGGACCCGGTACGAGCAGTACTTC.

This chain links TRBV5-6 with TRBJ2-1; D uncertain. The CDR3 is 13 amino acids. Germline CDR1 reads SGHDT; CDR2 reads YYEEEE. V gave up 0 bases and J gave up 10 bases, with 11 bases separating them. DNA of the CDR3: TGTGCCAGCAGCTTGGACGGCAGCTTCGAGCAGTTCTTC. Protein: CASSLDGSFEQFF. Full variable domain (missing parts from reference TRBV5-6 and TRBJ2-1): DAGVTQSPTHLIKTRGQQVTLRCSPKSGHDTVSWYQQALGQGPQFIFQYYEEEERQRGNFPDRFSGHQFPNYSSELNVNALLLGDSALYLCASSLDGSFEQFFGPGTRLTVL.

J is TRBJ2-1 and V is TRBV6-6, with 7 positions matching TRBD1. After removal of 7 bases from V and 0 bases from J, the junction contained 3 bases not matched to a gene. Germline-derived CDR1 and CDR2 are MNHNY and SVGAGI (reference sequence). The CDR3 loop spans 14 amino acids. CDR3 protein: CASTSGGSYNEQFF. CDR3 DNA sequence: TGTGCCAGCACCTCAGGGGGCTCCTACAATGAGCAGTTCTTC.

This chain joins TRBV7-9 and TRBJ1-2; D is ambiguous. The CDR3 totals 14 residues. V lost 0 bases and J 6 bases, leaving 11 bases between the germline ends. Germline lookup yields CDR1 SEHNR and CDR2 FQNEAQ (reference sequence). CDR3 loop: CASSLAGSGNGYTF. The CDR3 DNA reads TGTGCCAGCAGCTTAGCTGGGTCGGGAAATGGCTACACCTTC.

The genes are TRBV4-1 and TRBJ2-7; the match to TRBD1 covers 7 bases. J gave up 1 base and V 0 bases, and 3 bases lay outside the gene matches. This CDR3 spans 15 amino acids. Looked up from germline, CDR1 is MGHRA and CDR2 is YSYEKL. The CDR3 sequence: CASSQEDRQSYEQYF. In DNA, the CDR3 is TGCGCCAGCAGCCAAGAGGACAGGCAGTCCTACGAGCAGTACTTC.

In its sample, this clone is medium-sized. This rearrangement joins TRBV21-1 to TRBJ1-5; no check of the table's D call, TRBD1, against the DNA was made. TRBV21-1 constitutes a pseudogene. The CDR3 spans 15 residues. The CDR3 is CASSGDRPLDQPQHF. CDR3 in DNA: TGTGCCAGCTCTGGGGACAGGCCCCTCGATCAGCCCCAGCATTTT.

The rearrangement uses TRBV7-9 and TRBJ1-5; the D gene is possibly TRBD1 (5 bases). CDR1 and CDR2 from the germline V gene are SEHNR and FQNEAQ (reference sequence). CDR3 length: 15 amino acids. The germline V and J ends were trimmed by 4 bases and 5 bases, with 15 bases remaining between them. CDR3 residues: CASSSGPGGDQPQHF. CDR3 DNA sequence: TGTGCCAGCAGCTCGGGACCCGGCGGAGATCAGCCCCAGCATTTT.

The rearrangement links TRBV27 to TRBJ2-1; D may be TRBD2 (5 bases). Germline values: CDR1 MNHEY, CDR2 SMNVEV (reference sequence). The CDR3 is made up of 14 amino acids. Between the trimmed V and J ends, which lost 2 bases and 0 bases, there was a span of 5 bases. The CDR3 region is CASSLAGSYNEQFF. In nucleotides, the CDR3 is TGTGCCAGCAGTTTAGCGGGCTCCTACAATGAGCAGTTCTTC.

The gene calls are TRBV13 and TRBJ2-2; D is undetermined. CDR3 length: 15 residues. V was cut by 0 bases and J by 4 bases, with 9 bases left in between. CDR1 is PRHDT and CDR2 is FYEKMQ in the germline V gene (reference sequence). This chain's CDR3 is CASSLGTATTGELFF. The CDR3, as DNA: TGTGCCAGCAGCTTAGGTACTGCCACCACCGGGGAGCTGTTTTTT. The variable domain in full, completed from reference TRBV13 and TRBJ2-2, reads AAGVIQSPRHLIKEKRETATLKCYPIPRHDTVYWYQQGPGQDPQFLISFYEKMQSDKGSIPDRFSAQQFSDYHSELNMSSLELGDSALYFCASSLGTATTGELFFGEGSRLTVL.

In this sample, this clone turned up once. This rearrangement joins TRBV2 to TRBJ1-2, with D maybe TRBD1 (5 bases). V was cut by 0 bases and J by 7 bases, with 12 bases left in between. Germline assignment: CDR1 SNHLY and CDR2 FYNNEI. CDR3 size: 14 residues. The chain's CDR3 is CASSEARGGAGYTF. DNA for the CDR3: TGTGCCAGCAGTGAAGCGAGGGGAGGAGCTGGCTACACCTTC.